This T cell receptor (beta chain) was found in a study of T cell clones after liver transplantation. General study points: Conclusions were preliminary, with small, heterogeneous patient groups. Migration into the graft, not deletion, may explain lost graft donor-reactive T cells.

Measured with immunoSEQ multiplex PCR; TCRdb has only the in-frame clones, and not every one. The profile shows 12,000 to 15,000 clones, less than 85% of them singletons. As to this clone: Its antigen is undetermined.

Germline CDR1 and CDR2: WNHNN and SYGVQD (reference sequence). The CDR3 spans 14 residues. V gave up 2 bases and J gave up 10 bases, with 15 bases separating them. Thawed unstimulated PBMCs were FACS-sorted by CD3, CD4 and CD8 into two populations. The receptor was derived from a human patient who received a liver transplant. Part of the T cell pool may stem from the graft donor. V is TRBV10-1 and J is TRBJ2-1, with unresolved D. The source material was CD8+ T cells from blood, sampled approximately 43 months after liver transplant. This CDR3 is CASSEKDPLKEQFF. Here the CDR3 DNA reads TGCGCCAGCAGTGAGAAGGACCCCTTGAAGGAGCAGTTCTTC.